This T cell receptor (beta chain) was retrieved from a study of siplizumab effects on memory and regulatory T cells. As to this clone: Its cognate antigen is unknown.

Study-wide results and caveats: Proliferating CD4+ or CD8+ clones, roughly 80-96% of them, lacked an assignable naive or memory phenotype.

CDR3 length: 14 amino acids. Germline trimming cut 2 bases from V and 6 bases from J; bases unmatched to any gene: 4. Germline V gene lookup returns CDR1 SGHDT and CDR2 YYEEEE. The protocol was immunoSEQ multiplex PCR, while the TCRdb copy is restricted to in-frame clones and leaves out a portion. The sample lists 55,000 to 65,000 clones, around 98% seen once, with about 1.1% in the top ten. The V and J genes are TRBV5-6 and TRBJ2-1; 8 bases are a match to TRBD2. Sample: naive CD8+ T cells sorted from blood. The sequence came from a human donor in good health. The DNA for the CDR3 is TGTGCCAGCAGCTTAAGCGGGAGTCGCAATGAGCAGTTCTTC. Its translation: CASSLSGSRNEQFF.